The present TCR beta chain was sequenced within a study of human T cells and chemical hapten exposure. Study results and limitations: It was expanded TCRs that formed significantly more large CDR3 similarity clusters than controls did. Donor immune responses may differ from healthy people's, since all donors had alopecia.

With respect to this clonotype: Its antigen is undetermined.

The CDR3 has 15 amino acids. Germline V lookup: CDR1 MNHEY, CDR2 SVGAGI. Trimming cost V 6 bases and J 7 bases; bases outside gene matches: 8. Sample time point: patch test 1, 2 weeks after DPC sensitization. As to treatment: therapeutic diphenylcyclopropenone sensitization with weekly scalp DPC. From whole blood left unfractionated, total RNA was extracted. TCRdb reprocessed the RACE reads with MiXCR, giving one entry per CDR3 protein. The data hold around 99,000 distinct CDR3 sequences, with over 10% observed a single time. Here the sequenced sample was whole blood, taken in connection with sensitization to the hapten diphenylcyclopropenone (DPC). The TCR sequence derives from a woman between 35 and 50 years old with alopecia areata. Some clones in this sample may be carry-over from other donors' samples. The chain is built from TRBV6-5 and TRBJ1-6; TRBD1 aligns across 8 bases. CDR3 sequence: CASSKTGEGNSPLHF. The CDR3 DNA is TGTGCCAGCAGCAAGACAGGGGAGGGGAATTCACCCCTCCACTTT.